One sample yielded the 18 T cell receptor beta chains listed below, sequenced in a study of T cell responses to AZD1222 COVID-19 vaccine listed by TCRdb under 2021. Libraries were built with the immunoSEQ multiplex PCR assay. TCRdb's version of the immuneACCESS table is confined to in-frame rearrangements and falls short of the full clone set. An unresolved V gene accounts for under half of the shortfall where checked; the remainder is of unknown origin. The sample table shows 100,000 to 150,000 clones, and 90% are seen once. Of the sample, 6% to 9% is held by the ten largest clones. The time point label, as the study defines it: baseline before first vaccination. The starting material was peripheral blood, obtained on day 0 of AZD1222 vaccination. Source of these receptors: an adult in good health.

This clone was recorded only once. CDR3 region: CASTRTGAYNQPQHF. For the CDR3, the DNA is TGTGCCAGCACCCGGACAGGGGCATACAATCAGCCCCAGCATTTT. V gene TRBV6-6 combines with J gene TRBJ1-5; TRBD1 matches at 9 bases. CDR3 length: 15 residues. CDR1 and CDR2 (germline): MNHNY, SVGAGI (reference sequence). V lost 7 bases and J lost 3; bases outside the gene matches: 7.

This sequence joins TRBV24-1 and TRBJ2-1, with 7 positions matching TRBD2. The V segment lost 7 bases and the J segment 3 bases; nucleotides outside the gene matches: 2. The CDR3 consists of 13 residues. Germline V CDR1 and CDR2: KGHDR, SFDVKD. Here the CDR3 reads CATRGGIYNEQFF. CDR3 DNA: TGTGCCACCAGGGGGGGGATCTACAATGAGCAGTTCTTC.

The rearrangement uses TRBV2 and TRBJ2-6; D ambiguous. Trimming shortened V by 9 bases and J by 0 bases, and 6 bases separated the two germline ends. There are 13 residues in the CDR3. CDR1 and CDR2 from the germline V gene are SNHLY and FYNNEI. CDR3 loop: CASLFSGANVLTF. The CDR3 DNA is TGTGCCAGTCTGTTCTCTGGGGCCAACGTCCTGACTTTC.

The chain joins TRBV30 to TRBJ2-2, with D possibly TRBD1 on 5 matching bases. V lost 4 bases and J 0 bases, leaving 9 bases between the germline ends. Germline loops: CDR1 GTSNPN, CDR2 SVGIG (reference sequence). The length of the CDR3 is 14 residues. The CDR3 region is CAWMGRPNTGELFF. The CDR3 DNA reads TGTGCCTGGATGGGGCGTCCGAACACCGGGGAGCTGTTTTTT.

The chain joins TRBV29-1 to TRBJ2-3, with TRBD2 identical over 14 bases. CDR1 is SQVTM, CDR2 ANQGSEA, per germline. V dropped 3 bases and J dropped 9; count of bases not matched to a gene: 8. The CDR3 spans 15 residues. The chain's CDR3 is CSVDSTSGRAATQYF. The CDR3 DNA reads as TGCAGCGTTGACTCGACTAGCGGGAGGGCCGCAACGCAGTATTTT.

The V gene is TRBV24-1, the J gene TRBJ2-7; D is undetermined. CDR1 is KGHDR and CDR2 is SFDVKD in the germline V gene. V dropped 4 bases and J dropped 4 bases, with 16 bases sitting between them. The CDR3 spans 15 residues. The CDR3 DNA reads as TGTGCCACCAGTGACCCCGGAGTGGGCGCTTACGAGCAGTACTTC. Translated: CATSDPGVGAYEQYF.

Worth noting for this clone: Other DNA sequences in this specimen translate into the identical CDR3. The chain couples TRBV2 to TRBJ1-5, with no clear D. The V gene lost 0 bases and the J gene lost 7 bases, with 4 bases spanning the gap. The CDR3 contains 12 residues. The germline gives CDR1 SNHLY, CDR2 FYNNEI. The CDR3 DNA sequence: TGTGCCAGCAGTGAAGCGCGGCAGCCCCAGCATTTT. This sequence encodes CASSEARQPQHF.

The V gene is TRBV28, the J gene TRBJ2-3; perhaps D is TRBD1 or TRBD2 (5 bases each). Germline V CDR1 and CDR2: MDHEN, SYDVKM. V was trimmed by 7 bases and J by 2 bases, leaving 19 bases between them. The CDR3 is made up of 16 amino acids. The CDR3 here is CASTTGGSPTTDTQYF. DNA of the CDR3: TGTGCCAGCACCACAGGAGGTTCCCCCACCACAGATACGCAGTATTTT.

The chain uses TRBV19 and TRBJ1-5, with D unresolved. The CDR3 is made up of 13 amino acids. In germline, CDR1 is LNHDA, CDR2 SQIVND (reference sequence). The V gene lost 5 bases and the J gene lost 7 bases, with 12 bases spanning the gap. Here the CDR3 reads CASSSSGGQPQHF. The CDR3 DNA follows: TGTGCCAGTAGTTCCTCCGGAGGCCAGCCCCAGCATTTT.

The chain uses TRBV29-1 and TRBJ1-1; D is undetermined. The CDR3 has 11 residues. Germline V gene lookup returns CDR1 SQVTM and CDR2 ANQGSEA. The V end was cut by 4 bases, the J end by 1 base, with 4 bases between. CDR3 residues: CSVARNTEAFF. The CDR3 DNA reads TGCAGCGTTGCCCGGAACACTGAAGCTTTCTTT.

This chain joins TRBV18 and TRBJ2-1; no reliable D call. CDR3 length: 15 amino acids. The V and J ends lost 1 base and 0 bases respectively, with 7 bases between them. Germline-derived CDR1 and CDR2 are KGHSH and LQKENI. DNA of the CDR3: TGTGCCAGCTCACCACGGCGGAGCTCCTACAATGAGCAGTTCTTC. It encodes CASSPRRSSYNEQFF.

CDR3 sequence reads: CASSPRTGNNQPQHF. As DNA, the CDR3 is TGTGCCAGCAGTCCCCGGACAGGGAACAATCAGCCCCAGCATTTT. This chain links TRBV27 with TRBJ1-5; TRBD1 matches 8 bases. This CDR3 region has 15 residues. CDR1 is MNHEY, CDR2 SMNVEV, per germline (reference sequence). The ends lost 5 bases at V and 3 bases at J; junction bases unmatched: 6.

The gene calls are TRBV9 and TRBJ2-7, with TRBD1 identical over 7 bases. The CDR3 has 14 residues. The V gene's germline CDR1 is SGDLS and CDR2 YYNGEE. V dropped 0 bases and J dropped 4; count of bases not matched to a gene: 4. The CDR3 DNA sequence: TGTGCCAGCAGCGTAGGGGACAGAGATTACGAGCAGTACTTC. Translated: CASSVGDRDYEQYF. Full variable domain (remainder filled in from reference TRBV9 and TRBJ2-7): DSGVTQTPKHLITATGQRVTLRCSPRSGDLSVYWYQQSLDQGLQFLIQYYNGEERAKGNILERFSAQQFPDLHSELNLSSLELGDSALYFCASSVGDRDYEQYFGPGTRLTVT.

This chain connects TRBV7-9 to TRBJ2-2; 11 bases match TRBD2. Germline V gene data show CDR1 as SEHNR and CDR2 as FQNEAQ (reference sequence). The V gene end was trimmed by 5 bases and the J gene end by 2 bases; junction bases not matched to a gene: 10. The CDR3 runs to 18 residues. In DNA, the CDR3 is TGTGCCAGCAGCCTCGGGACTAGCGGTAATATAAACACCGGGGAGCTGTTTTTT. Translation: CASSLGTSGNINTGELFF.

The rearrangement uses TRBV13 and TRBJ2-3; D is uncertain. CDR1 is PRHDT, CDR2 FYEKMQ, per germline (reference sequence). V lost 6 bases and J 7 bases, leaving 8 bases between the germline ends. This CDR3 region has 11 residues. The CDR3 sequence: CASREANTQYF. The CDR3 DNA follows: TGTGCCAGCAGAGAAGCTAATACGCAGTATTTT.

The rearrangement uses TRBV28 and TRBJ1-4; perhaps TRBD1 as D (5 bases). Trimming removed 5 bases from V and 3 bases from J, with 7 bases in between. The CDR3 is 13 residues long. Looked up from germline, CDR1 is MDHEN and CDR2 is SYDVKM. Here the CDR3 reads CASSKQANEKLFF. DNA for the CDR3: TGTGCCAGCAGTAAACAGGCTAATGAAAAACTGTTTTTT.

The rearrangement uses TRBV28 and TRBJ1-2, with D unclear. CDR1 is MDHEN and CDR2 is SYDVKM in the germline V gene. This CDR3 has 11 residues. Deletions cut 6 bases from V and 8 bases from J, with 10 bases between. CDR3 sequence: CASRYREGYTF. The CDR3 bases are TGTGCCAGCAGGTATCGGGAGGGCTACACCTTC.

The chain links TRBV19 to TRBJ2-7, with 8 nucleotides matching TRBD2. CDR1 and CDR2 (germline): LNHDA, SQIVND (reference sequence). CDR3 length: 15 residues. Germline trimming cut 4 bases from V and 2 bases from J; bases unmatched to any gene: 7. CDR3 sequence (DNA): TGTGCCAGTAGTAATCGGGCGGGAGGTACCTACGAGCAGTACTTC. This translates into CASSNRAGGTYEQYF.